These T cell receptor beta chains were read from a single sample in a study of cytomegalovirus exposure and HLA in healthy donors. This table comes from immunoSEQ multiplex PCR, and its TCRdb copy is limited to in-frame clones, with some not included. The table includes 65,000 to 95,000 clones, over 65% detected once. Specimen: PBMCs. These receptors all come from a man in his fifties in good health and CMV-seronegative. Each CDR3 is given with its conserved first and last residue. D genes are given only for firm matches. Clone size, where shown, is once, few, many, or a class for clones that have expanded.

V	size	D	J	DNA	CDR3
TRBV5-1	.	TRBD1	TRBJ1-2	TGCGCCAGCAGCTTGGGGACAGGGGGCTTAGCTAACTATGGCTACACCTTC	CASSLGTGGLANYGYTF
TRBV28	.	.	TRBJ2-7	TGTGCCAGCAGTTTGGGGGCCATCAGGAATTACGAGCAGTACTTC	CASSLGAIRNYEQYF
TRBV10-3	few	TRBD2	TRBJ2-7	TGTGCCACCGTTAGCGGGGGACTCGAGCAGTACTTC	CATVSGGLEQYF
TRBV27	.	.	TRBJ2-3	TGTGCCAGCAGTTTTGCACTCACAGATACGCAGTATTTT	CASSFALTDTQYF
TRBV6-1	few	.	TRBJ1-3	TGTGCCAGCAGTGAGCCGGGGGGGAGTGGTGGAAACACCATATATTTT	CASSEPGGSGGNTIYF
TRBV11-2	.	.	TRBJ1-6	TGTGCCAGCAGCTTGGTTGACGGCGGTAATTCACCCCTCCACTTT	CASSLVDGGNSPLHF
TRBV7-9	.	.	TRBJ1-1	TGTGCCAGCAGCCTAATGAACACTGAAGCTTTCTTT	CASSLMNTEAFF
TRBV1	.	.	TRBJ1-1	TGCACCAGCAGCTATGTATCACCGGGACAGATAAGGTCTGGCACTGAAGCTTTCTTT	CTSSYVSPGQIRSGTEAFF
TRBV7-7	.	TRBD2	TRBJ2-5	TGTGCTAGCAGCTCCCAACTAGCGGGGGGCCCAGAGACCCAGTACTTC	CASSSQLAGGPETQYF
TRBV30	few	TRBD1	TRBJ2-2	TGTGCCTGGGCAAGGGGGCTCCTCTCGCGGACCGGGGAGCTGTTTTTT	CAWARGLLSRTGELFF
TRBV28	.	TRBD1	TRBJ2-7	TGTGCCAGCACCCACAGGGGTGCCTACGAGCAGTACTTC	CASTHRGAYEQYF
TRBV10-2	.	TRBD1	TRBJ1-1	TGCGCCAGCAGTGTCGACAGGGCGGCTGAAGCTTTCTTT	CASSVDRAAEAFF
TRBV6-6	.	.	TRBJ1-1	TGTGCCAGCAGCCCCAAAGGGGATATGAACACTGAAGCTTTCTTT	CASSPKGDMNTEAFF
TRBV19	.	.	TRBJ1-6	TGTGCCAGCAAACCAGGGGCTAACTATAATTCACCCCTCCACTTT	CASKPGANYNSPLHF
TRBV7-8	.	TRBD1	TRBJ1-1	TGTGCCAGCAGCTTACCCGACAGGGGACACACTGAAGCTTTCTTT	CASSLPDRGHTEAFF
TRBV9	.	TRBD1	TRBJ2-6	TGTGCCAGCAGCGCCGACAGGGCAGGGGCCAACGTCCTGACTTTC	CASSADRAGANVLTF
TRBV19	few	.	TRBJ1-3	TGTGCCAGTAGTATAGATTCCAGGATTGGAAACACCATATATTTT	CASSIDSRIGNTIYF
TRBV11-2	few	.	TRBJ1-5	TGTGCCAGCAGCTTAGGGCAGGGTGGCCAGCCCCAGCATTTT	CASSLGQGGQPQHF
TRBV6-6	.	TRBD1	TRBJ1-1	TGTGCCAGCAGTTACCCAGGGGGCAGCACTGAAGCTTTCTTT	CASSYPGGSTEAFF
TRBV13	medium-sized	.	TRBJ2-6	TGTGCCAGTTCCCAGGCAGGCGACGACGGAGGCTCTGGGGCCAACGTCCTGACTTTC	CASSQAGDDGGSGANVLTF
TRBV5-8	.	TRBD1	TRBJ2-1	TGTGCCAGCAGCTTGCAGACAGGGGCGAATGAGCAGTTCTTC	CASSLQTGANEQFF
TRBV18	.	TRBD1	TRBJ1-5	TGTGCCAGCTCACCCTCCACAGGGGGCGGACATCAGCCCCAGCATTTT	CASSPSTGGGHQPQHF
TRBV10-2	.	.	TRBJ2-5	TGCGCCAGCGGGCCTATCCAAGAGACCCAGTACTTC	CASGPIQETQYF